The 20 T cell receptor beta chains in this list originate from one sample, sequenced in a study of blood T cell repertoires in COVID-19. Measured with immunoSEQ multiplex PCR; TCRdb has only the in-frame clones, and not every one. The sample has under 130,000 clones, more than 70% seen once. Sequenced sample: peripheral blood. The receptors stem from a woman of 80 years or more in a cohort sampled during active COVID-19.

J is TRBJ1-1 and V is TRBV5-1; D perhaps matches TRBD1 (6 bases). V was clipped by 3 bases and J by 1 base, with 13 bases between them. Germline V lookup: CDR1 SGHRS, CDR2 YFSETQ. The CDR3 contains 15 residues. The CDR3 protein is CASSSQGMENTEAFF. The CDR3, as DNA: TGCGCCAGCAGCTCACAGGGAATGGAGAACACTGAAGCTTTCTTT.

The rearrangement links TRBV19 to TRBJ2-7, with TRBD2 matching 12 bases. Germline trimming cut 3 bases from V and 2 bases from J; bases unmatched to any gene: 5. Germline V gene lookup returns CDR1 LNHDA and CDR2 SQIVND (reference sequence). The length of the CDR3 is 16 residues. This CDR3 is CASSMELAGGTYEQYF. The CDR3 DNA follows: TGTGCCAGTAGTATGGAACTAGCGGGAGGTACCTACGAGCAGTACTTC.

The chain couples TRBV24-1 to TRBJ2-1; the D is unclear. Trimming left V 6 bases short and J 6 bases short, with 17 bases between. This CDR3 spans 15 amino acids. In germline, CDR1 is KGHDR, CDR2 SFDVKD. CDR3 sequence reads: CATSPRSNLLNEQFF. CDR3 DNA sequence: TGTGCCACCAGTCCCCGGTCCAACCTACTCAATGAGCAGTTCTTC.

The V gene is TRBV10-2, the J gene TRBJ1-2; 8 nucleotides align to TRBD1. This CDR3 is built from 13 residues. V lost 3 bases, J lost 8 bases, and 5 bases stayed unmatched. Germline V gene data show CDR1 as WSHSY and CDR2 as SAAADI. CDR3 protein: CASSDQGAYGYTF. CDR3 bases: TGCGCCAGCAGTGACCAGGGGGCATACGGCTACACCTTC.

The V call is TRBV3-1 (or the pseudogene TRBV3-2), the J call TRBJ2-2; 8 bases are a match to TRBD1. The CDR3 is made up of 20 amino acids. J lost 1 base, V lost 1 base, and 14 bases had no gene match. The germline CDR1 and CDR2 sequences are LGHDT and YNNKEL (reference sequence). CDR3 nucleotides: TGTGCCAGCAGCCAAGGGGGTCGGCAGGGGGCTCCCTTGAACACCGGGGAGCTGTTTTTT. This translates into CASSQGGRQGAPLNTGELFF.

The chain is built from TRBV18 and TRBJ1-1; D is perhaps TRBD1 (5 bases). Germline V CDR1 and CDR2: KGHSH, LQKENI. With 3 bases removed from V and 3 bases from J, the gap between germline ends came to 17 bases. CDR3 length: 16 amino acids. The CDR3 loop reads CASSPGGTVMDTEAFF. Here the CDR3 DNA reads TGTGCCAGCTCACCGGGGGGTACCGTCATGGACACTGAAGCTTTCTTT. Full variable domain (remainder filled in from reference TRBV18 and TRBJ1-1): NAGVMQNPRHLVRRRGQEARLRCSPMKGHSHVYWYRQLPEEGLKFMVYLQKENIIDESGMPKERFSAEFPKEGPSILRIQQVVRGDSAAYFCASSPGGTVMDTEAFFGQGTRLTVV.

V usage is TRBV5-1 and J usage is TRBJ1-1; D possibly corresponds to TRBD1 (6 bases). The CDR3 is 15 residues long. CDR1 and CDR2 (germline): SGHRS, YFSETQ. Trimming took off 5 bases at V and 3 bases at J, with 17 bases between the two ends. CDR3 nucleotides: TGCGCCAGCAGGACAACAGGGTTTGGTGACACTGAAGCTTTCTTT. This gives the protein CASRTTGFGDTEAFF.

V and J are TRBV21-1 and TRBJ2-5; the table's TRBD2 call for D was not verified on the DNA. TRBV21-1 is classified as a pseudogene. The CDR3 covers 15 residues. The CDR3 loop is CASSNGSGGGETQYF. CDR3 sequence (DNA): TGTGCCAGCAGCAATGGCTCGGGGGGCGGAGAGACCCAGTACTTC.

For the CDR3, the DNA is TGTGCCAGCAGCGAAATAGCGGGGGGGCTCAAGACCCAGTACTTC. It encodes CASSEIAGGLKTQYF. The rearrangement joins TRBV21-1 to TRBJ2-5; the table's D call, TRBD2, has no DNA check behind it. TRBV21-1 counts as a pseudogene. The CDR3 extends over 15 amino acids.

The chain recombines TRBV2 with TRBJ2-2; D may be TRBD1 (5 bases). Germline CDR1 is SNHLY and CDR2 is FYNNEI. CDR3 length equals 14 residues. The V end was cut by 6 bases, the J end by 6 bases, with 14 bases between. The CDR3 coding sequence is TGTGCCAGCAGGTCCCAGGGTCCCCCCGGGGAGCTGTTTTTT. Residues: CASRSQGPPGELFF. Full variable domain (outside the CDR3, taken from reference TRBV2 and TRBJ2-2): EPEVTQTPSHQVTQMGQEVILRCVPISNHLYFYWYRQILGQKVEFLVSFYNNEISEKSEIFDDQFSVERPDGSNFTLKIRSTKLEDSAMYFCASRSQGPPGELFFGEGSRLTVL.

The chain employs TRBV30 and TRBJ2-1; TRBD1 is a possible D gene (6 bases). The V and J ends lost 4 bases and 0 bases respectively, with 7 bases between them. There are 13 residues in the CDR3. CDR1 is GTSNPN and CDR2 is SVGIG in the germline V gene (reference sequence). This chain's CDR3 is CAWNRVSYNEQFF. The CDR3 DNA reads as TGTGCCTGGAACAGGGTCTCCTACAATGAGCAGTTCTTC.

This clone was seen a handful of times. The V gene is TRBV7-2, the J gene TRBJ2-1, with D maybe TRBD2 (6 bases). This CDR3 is 15 amino acids long. Germline-derived CDR1 and CDR2 are SGHTA and FQGNSA. The germline V and J ends were trimmed by 1 base and 4 bases, with 11 bases remaining between them. Here the CDR3 reads CASSLGGTGYNEQFF. The CDR3 bases are TGTGCCAGCAGCTTAGGCGGGACTGGATACAATGAGCAGTTCTTC. The full variable domain, in which reference TRBV7-2 and TRBJ2-1 provide the parts outside the CDR3, is GAGVSQSPSNKVTEKGKDVELRCDPISGHTALYWYRQSLGQGLEFLIYFQGNSAPDKSGLPSDRFSAERTGGSVSTLTIQRTQQEDSAVYLCASSLGGTGYNEQFFGPGTRLTVL.

This clone has just one count. The chain employs TRBV7-8 and TRBJ2-3, with 9 bases aligning to TRBD2. Germline V gene sequence: CDR1 SGHVS, CDR2 FQNEAQ. The CDR3 spans 16 residues. V was clipped by 5 bases and J by 2 bases; unmatched bases: 8. In nucleotides, the CDR3 is TGTGCCAGCAGCAATCTAGCGGGGTCCGACACAGATACGCAGTATTTT. It translates to CASSNLAGSDTDTQYF.

The chain recombines TRBV29-1 with TRBJ1-2; weak D call: TRBD1 (6 bases). The CDR3 extends over 13 amino acids. The germline gives CDR1 SQVTM, CDR2 ANQGSEA. V was trimmed by 5 bases and J by 8 bases, leaving 18 bases between them. Here the CDR3 DNA reads TGCAGCGTTCAGAACGGGGGGGCGCGCGGCTACACCTTC. This encodes CSVQNGGARGYTF.

The rearrangement joins TRBV3-1 (or the pseudogene TRBV3-2) to TRBJ2-7; the match to TRBD2 covers 8 bases. The germline gives CDR1 LGHDT, CDR2 YNNKEL (reference sequence). The CDR3 runs 18 residues. V gave up 0 bases and J gave up 4 bases; unmatched junction bases: 14. CDR3 nucleotide sequence: TGTGCCAGCAGCCAAGAATATGTGAGGCGGGGGGCCATATACGAGCAGTACTTC. Translation: CASSQEYVRRGAIYEQYF.

The rearrangement joins TRBV5-1 to TRBJ2-3; 10 bases match TRBD2. V dropped 0 bases and J dropped 0; count of bases not matched to a gene: 10. The CDR3 contains 19 residues. CDR1 is SGHRS and CDR2 is YFSETQ in the germline V gene. The CDR3, as DNA: TGCGCCAGCAGCTTGGGACTAGCGGGCGGCCTTTCTAGCACAGATACGCAGTATTTT. This encodes CASSLGLAGGLSSTDTQYF.

Only a few counts were recorded for this clone. The chain combines TRBV7-2 with TRBJ2-7; tentative D call: TRBD1 (6 bases). Between the trimmed V and J ends, which lost 1 base and 0 bases, there was a span of 13 bases. The CDR3 contains 16 residues. Looked up from germline, CDR1 is SGHTA and CDR2 is FQGNSA. The CDR3, as DNA: TGTGCCAGCAGCTTAGGCACAGGGCCCCCCTCCTACGAGCAGTACTTC. Translating it yields CASSLGTGPPSYEQYF. Variable domain in full (rest from reference TRBV7-2 and TRBJ2-7): GAGVSQSPSNKVTEKGKDVELRCDPISGHTALYWYRQSLGQGLEFLIYFQGNSAPDKSGLPSDRFSAERTGGSVSTLTIQRTQQEDSAVYLCASSLGTGPPSYEQYFGPGTRLTVT.

V and J are TRBV5-6 and TRBJ1-1; D is possibly TRBD1 (6 bases). CDR1 and CDR2 (germline): SGHDT, YYEEEE. The V gene lost 5 bases and the J gene lost 3 bases, with 17 bases spanning the gap. This CDR3 has 15 residues. The CDR3 loop is CASSWRGGADTEAFF. The CDR3, as DNA: TGTGCCAGCAGTTGGAGGGGGGGCGCGGACACTGAAGCTTTCTTT.

The V gene is TRBV2, the J gene TRBJ1-2, with a tentative D call TRBD1 (5 bases). Germline lookup yields CDR1 SNHLY and CDR2 FYNNEI. V lost 5 bases to trimming and J lost 6 bases, with 10 bases between them. The CDR3 is 12 amino acids. In DNA, the CDR3 is TGTGCCAGCAGTTACGACAGAGATGGCTACACCTTC. Amino acids: CASSYDRDGYTF.

The V and J genes are TRBV19 and TRBJ2-3; a weak D match, TRBD2 (5 bases). Trimming stripped 6 bases from V and 0 bases from J, with 10 bases between. This CDR3 spans 14 amino acids. Germline V lookup: CDR1 LNHDA, CDR2 SQIVND (reference sequence). Written as DNA, the CDR3 is TGTGCCAGTAGCCCTCGGACTAGCACAGATACGCAGTATTTT. Its translation: CASSPRTSTDTQYF.